These 11 T cell receptor beta chains were sequenced from one sample in a study of T cell responses to AZD1222 COVID-19 vaccine. Produced via immunoSEQ multiplex PCR; TCRdb's table is partial and in-frame only. The table includes approximately 110,000 clones, approximately 90% detected once. The input for sequencing was peripheral blood, taken on day 0 of AZD1222 vaccination. Receptors originate from an adult in good health.

The CDR3 nucleotides are TGTGCCAGCAGTTACATGGACATTCAGTACTTC. Its protein product is CASSYMDIQYF. The chain is built from TRBV6-5 and TRBJ2-4; no firm D call. Trimming took off 2 bases at V and 8 bases at J, with 4 bases between the two ends. The CDR3 length is 11 residues. Germline V gene data show CDR1 as MNHEY and CDR2 as SVGAGI.

The chain links TRBV20-1 to TRBJ1-2, with D unclear. Germline CDR1 DFQATT, CDR2 SNEGSKA (reference sequence). V lost 2 bases to trimming and J lost 5 bases, with 6 bases between them. The CDR3 extends over 11 amino acids. CDR3 bases: TGCAGTGCTAGATTCGGTTATGGCTACACCTTC. Translating gives CSARFGYGYTF.

The chain uses TRBV6-1 and TRBJ1-2; D is perhaps TRBD1 (5 bases). Trimming shortened V by 3 bases and J by 5 bases, and 13 bases separated the two germline ends. The CDR3 runs to 14 residues. Germline loops: CDR1 MNHNS, CDR2 SASEGT. Written as DNA, the CDR3 is TGTGCCAGCAGTGACCCCGGGACCCCTTATGGCTACACCTTC. Its translation is CASSDPGTPYGYTF.

The rearrangement links TRBV5-1 to TRBJ2-3, with D possibly matching TRBD1 (7 bases). The V and J ends lost 5 bases and 3 bases respectively, with 13 bases between them. The germline V gene encodes CDR1 SGHRS and CDR2 YFSETQ. There are 14 residues in the CDR3. In DNA, the CDR3 is TGCGCCAGCAGTGTGACAGGGACTACAGATACGCAGTATTTT. This sequence encodes CASSVTGTTDTQYF.

The chain links TRBV5-1 to TRBJ1-4, with TRBD1 identical over 10 bases. CDR3 length: 17 residues. Trimming removed 4 bases from V and 6 bases from J; junction bases left unmatched: 12. In germline, CDR1 is SGHRS, CDR2 YFSETQ. CDR3: CASSTGRGQGRDEKLFF. For the CDR3, the DNA is TGCGCCAGCAGCACCGGCCGGGGACAGGGGCGGGATGAAAAACTGTTTTTT.

This chain connects TRBV7-9 to TRBJ2-7; D unresolved. There are 16 residues in the CDR3. Germline loops: CDR1 SEHNR, CDR2 FQNEAQ (reference sequence). Trimming took 5 bases from V and 4 from J, leaving 21 bases between them. The CDR3 DNA reads as TGTGCCAGCAGCCAACTAACCAGGACCTCCGTATACGAGCAGTACTTC. This gives the protein CASSQLTRTSVYEQYF. Supplemented by reference TRBV7-9 and TRBJ2-7, the full variable domain reads DTGVSQNPRHKITKRGQNVTFRCDPISEHNRLYWYRQTLGQGPEFLTYFQNEAQLEKSRLLSDRFSAERPKGSFSTLEIQRTEQGDSAMYLCASSQLTRTSVYEQYFGPGTRLTVT.

The chain employs TRBV11-2 and TRBJ2-3; 9 nucleotides line up with TRBD1. Trimming at V came to 4 bases and at J to 0 bases, leaving 14 bases not matched to a gene. The CDR3 runs to 19 residues. CDR1 and CDR2 (germline): SGHAT, FQNNGV. CDR3 in DNA: TGTGCCAGCAGCTCCTACTCCGGGACAGGGACTACTAGCACAGATACGCAGTATTTT. Translation: CASSSYSGTGTTSTDTQYF.

V is TRBV5-6 and J is TRBJ1-2; a weak D match, TRBD1 (6 bases). Deletions cut 6 bases from V and 2 bases from J, with 11 bases between. Germline lookup yields CDR1 SGHDT and CDR2 YYEEEE. The CDR3 length is 13 residues. CDR3 nucleotides: TGTGCCAGCAACCTTGGACAGAACTATGGCTACACCTTC. Its protein is CASNLGQNYGYTF.

This rearrangement joins TRBV14 to TRBJ1-1; a weak D match, TRBD1 (6 bases). V lost 5 bases to trimming and J lost 4 bases, with 14 bases between them. The CDR3 totals 14 residues. The V gene's germline CDR1 is SGHDN and CDR2 FVKESK. The CDR3 DNA sequence: TGTGCCAGCAGCTTAGGGGGGCCGGTCACTGAAGCTTTCTTT. Translating it yields CASSLGGPVTEAFF. The full variable domain, with the rest looked up from reference TRBV14 and TRBJ1-1, is EAGVTQFPSHSVIEKGQTVTLRCDPISGHDNLYWYRRVMGKEIKFLLHFVKESKQDESGMPNNRFLAERTGGTYSTLKVQPAELEDSGVYFCASSLGGPVTEAFFGQGTRLTVV.

The chain links TRBV3-1 (or the pseudogene TRBV3-2) to TRBJ1-1; D is undetermined. The CDR3 length is 16 residues. Germline CDR1 LGHDT, CDR2 YNNKEL (reference sequence). Trimming removed 2 bases at V and 7 bases at J, with 20 bases between. CDR3 protein: CASSQQPLREFLEAFF. The CDR3 region has the DNA TGTGCCAGCAGCCAACAACCACTCAGAGAATTTCTTGAAGCTTTCTTT.

The gene calls are TRBV19 and TRBJ1-1; the D is unclear. V lost 4 bases, J lost 5 bases, and 14 bases lay in between. The CDR3 length is 14 residues. Germline V CDR1 and CDR2: LNHDA, SQIVND (reference sequence). Here the CDR3 reads CASSKREIGTEAFF. The DNA of the CDR3 is TGTGCCAGTAGTAAAAGGGAAATCGGAACTGAAGCTTTCTTT.